This TCR beta chain was sequenced in a study of regulatory T cells in long-lasting Graves disease. Ten or more counts support this clonotype. Arm-PCR of CDR3 regions and iRepertoire HTBI primers were the basis on which TCR beta libraries were built. TCRdb reprocessed the multiplex PCR reads with MiXCR, giving one entry per CDR3 protein. The sample carries fewer than 500,000 distinct CDR3 sequences, roughly 17% recorded once. Time point defined: newly diagnosed GD, antithyroid drugs for less than 3 months. Preparation of the TCR library used RNA extracted from PBMCs. These data were also filed under a second study, of T cells in Graves' hyperthyroidism and ophthalmopathy. In that study: Stable hyperthyroidism: no ophthalmopathy progression over 18 months of follow-up. Hyperthyroidism was newly diagnosed in patients aged 18 to 65 (duration under 2 months).

The sample was peripheral blood mononuclear cells (PBMCs), taken at new diagnosis, from a patient treated with antithyroid drugs. This TCR derives from a man aged 35 to 55 with Graves disease.

CDR3 sequence: CASSRGQFTSTDTQYF. CDR3 nucleotide sequence: TGTGCCAGCAGCCGCGGACAGTTTACTAGCACAGATACGCAGTATTTT. J is TRBJ2-3 and V is TRBV11-1; D possibly corresponds to TRBD1 (6 bases). From germline, CDR1 is SGHAT and CDR2 FQDESV (reference sequence). V lost 5 bases and J lost 0, with 15 bases in between. The CDR3 loop spans 16 amino acids.